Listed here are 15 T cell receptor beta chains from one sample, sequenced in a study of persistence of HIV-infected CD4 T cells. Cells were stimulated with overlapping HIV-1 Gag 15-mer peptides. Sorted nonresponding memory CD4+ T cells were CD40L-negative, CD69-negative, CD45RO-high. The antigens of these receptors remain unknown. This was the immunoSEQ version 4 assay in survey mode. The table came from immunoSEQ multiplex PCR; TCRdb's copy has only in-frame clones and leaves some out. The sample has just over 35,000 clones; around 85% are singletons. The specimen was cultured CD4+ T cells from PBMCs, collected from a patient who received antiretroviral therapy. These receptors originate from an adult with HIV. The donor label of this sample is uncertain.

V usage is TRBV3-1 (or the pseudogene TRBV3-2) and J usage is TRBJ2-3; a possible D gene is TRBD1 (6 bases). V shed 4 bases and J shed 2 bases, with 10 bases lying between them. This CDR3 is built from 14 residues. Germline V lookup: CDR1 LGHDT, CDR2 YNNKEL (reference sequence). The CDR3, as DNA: TGTGCCAGCAGCCCTGGGGGCGTCACAGATACGCAGTATTTT. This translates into CASSPGGVTDTQYF.

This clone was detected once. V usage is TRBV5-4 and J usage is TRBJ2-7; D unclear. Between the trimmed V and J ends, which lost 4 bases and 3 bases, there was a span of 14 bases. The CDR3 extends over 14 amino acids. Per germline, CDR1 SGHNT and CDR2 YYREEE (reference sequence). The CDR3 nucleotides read TGTGCCAGCAGCCCCGACTTGAACCTCTACGAGCAGTACTTC. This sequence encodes CASSPDLNLYEQYF.

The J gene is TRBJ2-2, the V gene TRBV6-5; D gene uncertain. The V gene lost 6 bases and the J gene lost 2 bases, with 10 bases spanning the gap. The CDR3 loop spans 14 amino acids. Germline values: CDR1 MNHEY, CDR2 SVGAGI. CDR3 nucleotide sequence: TGTGCCAGCAGCCGAGCTCCTAACACCGGGGAGCTGTTTTTT. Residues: CASSRAPNTGELFF.

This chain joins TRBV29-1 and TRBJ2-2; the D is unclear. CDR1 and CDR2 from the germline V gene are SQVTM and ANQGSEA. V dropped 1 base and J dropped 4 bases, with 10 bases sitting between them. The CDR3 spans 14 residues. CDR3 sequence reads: CSVEGPLGTGELFF. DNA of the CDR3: TGCAGCGTTGAAGGTCCGCTGGGCACCGGGGAGCTGTTTTTT.

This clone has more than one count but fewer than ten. CDR3 region: CASSSGLLPANEKLFF. As DNA, the CDR3 is TGTGCCAGCAGCTCCGGTCTCCTCCCCGCTAATGAAAAACTGTTTTTT. The chain joins TRBV7-2 to TRBJ1-4; D gene ambiguous. CDR1 and CDR2 from the germline V gene are SGHTA and FQGNSA. The CDR3 length is 16 residues. V lost 4 bases and J 3 bases, leaving 15 bases between the germline ends.

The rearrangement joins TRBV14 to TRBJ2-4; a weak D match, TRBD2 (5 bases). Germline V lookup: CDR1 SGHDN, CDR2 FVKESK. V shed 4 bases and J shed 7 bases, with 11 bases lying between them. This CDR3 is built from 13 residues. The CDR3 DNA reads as TGTGCCAGCAGCCCGACTAAGGGTAACATTCAGTACTTC. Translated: CASSPTKGNIQYF. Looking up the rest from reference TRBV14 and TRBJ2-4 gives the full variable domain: EAGVTQFPSHSVIEKGQTVTLRCDPISGHDNLYWYRRVMGKEIKFLLHFVKESKQDESGMPNNRFLAERTGGTYSTLKVQPAELEDSGVYFCASSPTKGNIQYFGAGTRLSVL.

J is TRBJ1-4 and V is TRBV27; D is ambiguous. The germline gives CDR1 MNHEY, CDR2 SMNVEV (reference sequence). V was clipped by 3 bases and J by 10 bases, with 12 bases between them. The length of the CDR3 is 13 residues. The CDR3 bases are TGTGCCAGCAGTTTTCCGGGGTCCGGAAAACTGTTTTTT. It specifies CASSFPGSGKLFF. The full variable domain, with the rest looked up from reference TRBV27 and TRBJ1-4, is EAQVTQNPRYLITVTGKKLTVTCSQNMNHEYMSWYRQDPGLGLRQIYYSMNVEVTDKGDVPEGYKVSRKEKRNFPLILESPSPNQTSLYFCASSFPGSGKLFFGSGTQLSVL.

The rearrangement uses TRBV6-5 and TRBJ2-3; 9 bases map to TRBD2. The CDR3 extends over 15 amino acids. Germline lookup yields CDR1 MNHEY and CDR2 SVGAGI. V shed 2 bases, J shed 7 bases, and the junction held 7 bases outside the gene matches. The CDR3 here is CASSYNAGGPNTQYF. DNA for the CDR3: TGTGCCAGCAGTTACAATGCGGGGGGGCCGAATACGCAGTATTTT.

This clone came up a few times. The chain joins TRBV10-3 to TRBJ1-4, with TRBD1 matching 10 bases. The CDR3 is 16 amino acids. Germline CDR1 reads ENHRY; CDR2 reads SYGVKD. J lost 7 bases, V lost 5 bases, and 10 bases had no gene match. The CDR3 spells CAISFSKGTGAEKLFF. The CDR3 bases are TGTGCCATCAGTTTTTCTAAAGGGACAGGGGCTGAAAAACTGTTTTTT.

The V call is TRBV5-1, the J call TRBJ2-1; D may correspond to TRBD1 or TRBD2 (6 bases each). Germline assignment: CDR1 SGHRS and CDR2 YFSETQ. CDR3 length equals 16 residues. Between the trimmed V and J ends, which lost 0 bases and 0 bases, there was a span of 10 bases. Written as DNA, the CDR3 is TGCGCCAGCAGCTTGGAAGGGGGGAGCTCCTACAATGAGCAGTTCTTC. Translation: CASSLEGGSSYNEQFF.

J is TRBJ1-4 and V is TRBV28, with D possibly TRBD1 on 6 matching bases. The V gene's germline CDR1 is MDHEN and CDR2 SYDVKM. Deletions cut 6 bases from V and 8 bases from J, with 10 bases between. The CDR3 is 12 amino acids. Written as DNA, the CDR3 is TGTGCCAGCAGGACAGGTGGGGAAAAACTGTTTTTT. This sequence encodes CASRTGGEKLFF.

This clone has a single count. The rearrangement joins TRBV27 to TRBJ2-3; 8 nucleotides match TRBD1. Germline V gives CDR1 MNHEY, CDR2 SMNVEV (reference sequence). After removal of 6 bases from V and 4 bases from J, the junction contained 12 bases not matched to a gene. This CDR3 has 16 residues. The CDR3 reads CASSSTYRGSPDTQYF. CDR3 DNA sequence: TGTGCCAGCAGCTCAACATACAGGGGGAGCCCAGATACGCAGTATTTT.

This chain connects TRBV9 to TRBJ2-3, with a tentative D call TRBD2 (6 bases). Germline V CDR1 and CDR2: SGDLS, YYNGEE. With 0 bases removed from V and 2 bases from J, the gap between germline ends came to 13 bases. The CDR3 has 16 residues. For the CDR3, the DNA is TGTGCCAGCAGCGTAGCGGGGGTGGGTTACACAGATACGCAGTATTTT. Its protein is CASSVAGVGYTDTQYF.

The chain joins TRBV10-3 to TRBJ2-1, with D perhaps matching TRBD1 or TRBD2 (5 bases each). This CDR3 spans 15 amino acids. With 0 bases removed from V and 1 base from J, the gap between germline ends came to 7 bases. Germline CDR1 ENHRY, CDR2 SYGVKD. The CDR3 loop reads CAISESEGSYNEQFF. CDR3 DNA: TGTGCCATCAGTGAGTCTGAGGGGTCCTACAATGAGCAGTTCTTC.

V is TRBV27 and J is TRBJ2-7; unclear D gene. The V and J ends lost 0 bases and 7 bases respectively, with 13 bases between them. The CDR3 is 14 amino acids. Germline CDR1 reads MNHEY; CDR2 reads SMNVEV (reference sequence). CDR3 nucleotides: TGTGCCAGCAGTTTATCGGTTCCTCCTTTAGAGCAGTACTTC. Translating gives CASSLSVPPLEQYF.